This TCR beta chain was recorded in a study of T cell repertoires in cytomegalovirus infection. In the study overall: Recently identified HLA-C-restricted CMV epitopes and well-studied HLA-B-restricted CMV epitopes were used by the study. CMV infection plus the matching HLA type was flagged by public TCR beta signatures.

General study results and limits: The ex vivo response was dominated by HLA-C-restricted CMV-specific TCR beta clonotypes. Adding up the frequency of public TCR beta families identified people who carried CMV plus the relevant HLA.

This clonotype was picked up a small number of times. Its antigen is undetermined. V was cut by 3 bases and J by 4 bases, with 17 bases left in between. The CDR3 is 16 residues long. Germline CDR1 is SGHTA and CDR2 is FQGNSA. TCRdb recomputed calls from the reads with MiXCR, one row per CDR3 protein. The sample shows fewer than 1,000,000 distinct CDR3 sequences, around 30% of them seen only once. The chain employs TRBV7-2 and TRBJ2-3, with D maybe TRBD1 (6 bases). The sequencing here drew on cultured CD8+ T cells from PBMCs, taken from culture after CMV antigen stimulation. This TCR came from a human donor in good health (CMV status not recorded). Some clones in this sample may be carry-over from other donors' samples. The CDR3 DNA reads TGTGCCAGCAGCTTGTGGGGACACCCTGTTCCAGATACGCAGTATTTT. Its protein product is CASSLWGHPVPDTQYF.